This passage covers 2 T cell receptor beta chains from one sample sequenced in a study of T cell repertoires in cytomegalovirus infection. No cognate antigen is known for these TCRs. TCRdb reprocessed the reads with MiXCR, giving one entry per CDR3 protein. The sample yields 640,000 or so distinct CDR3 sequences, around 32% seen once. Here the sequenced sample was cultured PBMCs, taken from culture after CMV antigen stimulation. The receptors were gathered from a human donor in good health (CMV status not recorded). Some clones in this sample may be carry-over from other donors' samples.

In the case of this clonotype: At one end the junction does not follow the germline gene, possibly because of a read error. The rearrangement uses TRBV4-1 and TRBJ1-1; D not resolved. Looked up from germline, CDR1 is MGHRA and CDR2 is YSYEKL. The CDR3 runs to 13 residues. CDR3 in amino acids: CATSQGRETEAFF. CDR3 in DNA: TGCGCCACCAGCCAAGGGAGGGAGACTGAAGCTTTCTTT.

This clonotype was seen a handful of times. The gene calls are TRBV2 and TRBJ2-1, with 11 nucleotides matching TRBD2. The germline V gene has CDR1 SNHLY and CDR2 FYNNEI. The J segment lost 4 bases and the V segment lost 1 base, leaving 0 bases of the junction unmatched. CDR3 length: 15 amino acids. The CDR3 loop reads CASSEGLAGYNEQFF. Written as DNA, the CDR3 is TGTGCCAGCAGTGAAGGACTAGCGGGGTACAATGAGCAGTTCTTC.